The 26 T cell receptor beta chains below come from one sample, sequenced in a study of blood T cell repertoires in COVID-19. Method: immunoSEQ multiplex PCR; TCRdb's copy keeps in-frame clones and lacks some. The repertoire includes 300,000 to 400,000 clones, around 91% of them detected once, and less than 3.5% sits in the top ten. Sequencing used peripheral blood. The source of these receptors is a woman under 30 who had recovered from COVID-19.

The gene calls are TRBV2 and TRBJ2-7; D remains unclear. From germline, CDR1 is SNHLY and CDR2 FYNNEI. The germline V and J ends were trimmed by 3 bases and 3 bases, with 6 bases remaining between them. The CDR3 runs 12 residues. CDR3 DNA: TGTGCCAGCAGTGACCCTAACTACGAGCAGTACGTC. Protein: CASSDPNYEQYV.

This sequence joins TRBV5-1 and TRBJ1-3, with TRBD1 matching over 7 bases. Trimming took 4 bases from V and 0 from J; bases not matched to a gene: 4. The CDR3 is 15 residues long. CDR1 SGHRS and CDR2 YFSETQ come from the germline V gene. The CDR3 DNA follows: TGCGCCAGCAGCCCCGGGACAGTCTCTGGAAACACCATATATTTT. It is translated as CASSPGTVSGNTIYF.

The chain links TRBV5-4 to TRBJ2-2; 8 bases line up with TRBD1. V trimming: 4 bases; J trimming: 7 bases; junction bases outside the gene matches: 9. Germline lookup yields CDR1 SGHNT and CDR2 YYREEE (reference sequence). The CDR3 runs 15 residues. The CDR3 region has the DNA TGTGCCAGCAGCGTCGGACAGGGCGAAATCGGGGAGCTGTTTTTT. It codes for CASSVGQGEIGELFF.

The rearrangement joins TRBV11-2 to TRBJ1-4; D ambiguous. CDR3 length: 14 residues. Germline values: CDR1 SGHAT, CDR2 FQNNGV. Trimming removed 5 bases at V and 1 base at J, with 8 bases between. CDR3 bases: TGTGCCAGCAGCGTCCCGAGAACTAATGAAAAACTGTTTTTT. This sequence encodes CASSVPRTNEKLFF. Drawing the rest from reference TRBV11-2 and TRBJ1-4, the complete variable domain is EAGVAQSPRYKIIEKRQSVAFWCNPISGHATLYWYQQILGQGPKLLIQFQNNGVVDDSQLPKDRFSAERLKGVDSTLKIQPAKLEDSAVYLCASSVPRTNEKLFFGSGTQLSVL.

The chain employs TRBV19 and TRBJ1-2; maybe TRBD1 (6 bases). V was cut by 9 bases and J by 1 base, with 9 bases left in between. The V gene's germline CDR1 is LNHDA and CDR2 SQIVND (reference sequence). This CDR3 is 12 amino acids long. The CDR3 protein is CASGQLNYGYTF. In nucleotides, the CDR3 is TGTGCCAGCGGACAGCTTAACTATGGCTACACCTTC.

The chain links TRBV30 to TRBJ1-2, with D perhaps TRBD1 (6 bases). V lost 4 bases and J 6 bases, leaving 12 bases between the germline ends. The CDR3 consists of 12 residues. CDR1 is GTSNPN and CDR2 is SVGIG in the germline V gene (reference sequence). In DNA, the CDR3 is TGTGCCTGGAATAGGGGGTTCGATGGCTACACCTTC. Translation: CAWNRGFDGYTF.

In its sample, this clone was seen a few times. V is TRBV7-2 and J is TRBJ2-7; weak D call: TRBD2 (5 bases). The CDR3 sequence is 13 residues long. V lost 5 bases and J lost 1, with 9 bases in between. Germline lookup yields CDR1 SGHTA and CDR2 FQGNSA. Here the CDR3 reads CASSPGLSYEQYV. In DNA, the CDR3 is TGTGCCAGCAGCCCAGGACTTTCCTACGAGCAGTACGTC.

As for this clone: Other DNA sequences in the sample encode the same CDR3. The CDR3 protein is CATSDPRQGEQPQHF. CDR3 in DNA: TGTGCCACCAGTGATCCACGACAGGGCGAGCAGCCCCAGCATTTT. The J gene is TRBJ1-5, the V gene TRBV24-1; 7 nucleotides align to TRBD1. The germline gives CDR1 KGHDR, CDR2 SFDVKD. The CDR3 spans 15 residues. With V trimmed by 3 bases and J by 7 bases, 8 bases remained unmatched.

This chain links TRBV19 with TRBJ2-6; perhaps TRBD1 as D (6 bases). The V end lost 8 bases, the J end lost 3 bases, and 17 bases lay between the germline ends. CDR3 length equals 16 residues. Germline V CDR1 and CDR2: LNHDA, SQIVND (reference sequence). The DNA for the CDR3 is TGTGCCAGTGCCAACAGGGTAGCGAGTGGGGCCAACGTCCTGACTTTC. Translated, it gives CASANRVASGANVLTF.

V is TRBV6-2 or TRBV6-3 and J is TRBJ1-1; D not certain. Between the trimmed V and J ends, which lost 4 bases and 5 bases, there was a span of 8 bases. The germline CDR1 and CDR2 sequences are MNHEY and SVGEGT. This CDR3 spans 12 amino acids. The CDR3 spells CASSSLPTEAFF. The DNA of the CDR3 is TGTGCCAGCAGTTCTCTACCGACTGAAGCTTTCTTT.

This chain joins TRBV4-1 and TRBJ1-2; 7 nucleotides align to TRBD1. Germline V gives CDR1 MGHRA, CDR2 YSYEKL. The CDR3 length is 14 residues. Losses at the gene ends were 4 bases for V and 8 bases for J; bases not matched to a gene: 10. The CDR3 region has the DNA TGCGCCAGCAGCCTTAGGGACAGCTCGGGGGGCTACACCTTC. Its protein product is CASSLRDSSGGYTF.

The J gene is TRBJ2-6, the V gene TRBV24-1, with a tentative D call TRBD1 (6 bases). The germline gives CDR1 KGHDR, CDR2 SFDVKD. The CDR3 is made up of 15 amino acids. Trimming took 4 bases from V and 8 from J, leaving 14 bases between them. CDR3 DNA sequence: TGTGCCACCAGTGACTTGGTAGGGGGACCCAACGTCCTGACTTTC. It codes for CATSDLVGGPNVLTF.

CDR3 in amino acids: CASSPILGQDNSPLHF. Here the CDR3 DNA reads TGTGCCAGCTCACCTATCCTGGGACAGGACAATTCACCCCTCCACTTT. The V gene is TRBV18, the J gene TRBJ1-6, with 8 nucleotides matching TRBD1. From germline, CDR1 is KGHSH and CDR2 LQKENI. The CDR3 covers 16 residues. The junction had 8 bases not matched to a gene; V was cut back by 3 bases and J by 7 bases. The full variable domain, with the rest looked up from reference TRBV18 and TRBJ1-6, is NAGVMQNPRHLVRRRGQEARLRCSPMKGHSHVYWYRQLPEEGLKFMVYLQKENIIDESGMPKERFSAEFPKEGPSILRIQQVVRGDSAAYFCASSPILGQDNSPLHFGNGTRLTVT.

The chain carries TRBV27 and TRBJ1-2, with 11 bases fitting TRBD1. The CDR3 contains 15 residues. Trimming cost V 8 bases and J 3 bases; bases outside gene matches: 8. The germline V gene encodes CDR1 MNHEY and CDR2 SMNVEV (reference sequence). Here the CDR3 reads CASRSDRGRDYGYTF. Written as DNA, the CDR3 is TGTGCCAGCCGATCGGACAGGGGGCGCGACTATGGCTACACCTTC.

V usage is TRBV4-3 and J usage is TRBJ1-1; no clear D gene. CDR3 length equals 15 residues. Trimming pared 4 bases from V and 3 bases from J, leaving 15 bases between. In germline, CDR1 is LGHNA, CDR2 YSLEER. CDR3 protein: CASSRGPGPHTEAFF. The CDR3 DNA is TGCGCCAGCAGCCGCGGGCCGGGCCCCCACACTGAAGCTTTCTTT.

The CDR3 loop is CASRGPGLASEQFF. The CDR3 nucleotides are TGTGCCAGCAGGGGACCGGGACTAGCAAGTGAGCAGTTCTTC. The chain couples TRBV5-4 to TRBJ2-1; 9 positions match TRBD2. Germline CDR1 reads SGHNT; CDR2 reads YYREEE (reference sequence). CDR3 length: 14 amino acids. V dropped 5 bases and J dropped 9; count of bases not matched to a gene: 9.

The genes are TRBV4-3 and TRBJ2-3, with 9 bases lining up with TRBD2. The CDR3 has 16 residues. Germline lookup yields CDR1 LGHNA and CDR2 YSLEER. J gave up 3 bases and V 4 bases, and 8 bases lay outside the gene matches. CDR3 DNA: TGCGCCAGCAGCCGAAGACTAGCGGAAAGGACAGATACGCAGTATTTT. It translates to CASSRRLAERTDTQYF.

The rearrangement links TRBV23-1 to TRBJ2-7; no clear D. TRBV23-1 is annotated as an ORF whose role is uncertain. V gave up 9 bases and J gave up 5 bases, with 5 bases separating them. The CDR3 loop spans 9 amino acids. CDR3 nucleotide sequence: TGCGCCAGTCTTGACGAGCAGTACGTC. Translated: CASLDEQYV.

The chain links TRBV2 to TRBJ2-3, with D maybe TRBD1 (5 bases). The V gene's germline CDR1 is SNHLY and CDR2 FYNNEI. The CDR3 loop spans 14 amino acids. Trimming pared 6 bases from V and 2 bases from J, leaving 12 bases between. The CDR3 sequence: CASRFGHNTDTQYF. Here the CDR3 DNA reads TGTGCCAGCAGGTTCGGACATAACACAGATACGCAGTATTTT.

This clone is a singleton in its sample. The chain combines TRBV5-1 with TRBJ2-1, with TRBD2 identical over 7 bases. Germline assignment: CDR1 SGHRS and CDR2 YFSETQ. The ends lost 5 bases at V and 5 bases at J; junction bases unmatched: 7. This CDR3 comprises 14 residues. The CDR3 sequence: CASRVVAGNNEQFF. In DNA, the CDR3 is TGCGCCAGCAGAGTAGTAGCGGGTAACAATGAGCAGTTCTTC.

The chain couples TRBV11-2 to TRBJ2-7; 9 positions match TRBD2. The CDR3 is made up of 16 amino acids. The V and J ends lost 4 bases and 4 bases, in that order; junction bases with no gene match: 11. Germline V CDR1 and CDR2: SGHAT, FQNNGV. For the CDR3, the DNA is TGTGCCAGCAGCTACCCAGCCCTAGCGGGGTATTACGAGCAGTACGTC. Protein: CASSYPALAGYYEQYV.

The V gene is TRBV7-8, the J gene TRBJ2-7; 10 bases agree with TRBD1. J gave up 1 base and V 4 bases, and 4 bases lay outside the gene matches. The CDR3 is 15 residues long. Germline V gene lookup returns CDR1 SGHVS and CDR2 FQNEAQ. The CDR3 DNA follows: TGTGCCAGCAGCTGGGGACAGGGGCATTCCTACGAGCAGTACGTC. Its protein is CASSWGQGHSYEQYV.

The chain is built from TRBV10-3 and TRBJ2-3; D is unclear. This CDR3 is 14 amino acids long. Germline CDR1 reads ENHRY; CDR2 reads SYGVKD. Trimming pared 6 bases from V and 0 bases from J, leaving 10 bases between. This chain's CDR3 is CAIRNTASTDTQYF. Here the CDR3 DNA reads TGTGCCATCAGAAACACAGCTAGCACAGATACGCAGTATTTT.

This chain joins TRBV12-5 and TRBJ2-1; 7 positions match TRBD1. Trimming at V came to 6 bases and at J to 1 base, leaving 0 bases not matched to a gene. This CDR3 has 13 residues. Germline V gene data show CDR1 as LGHNT and CDR2 as FRNRAP. The CDR3 region has the DNA TGTGCTAGTGGACAGGGGTCCTACAATGAGCAGTTCTTC. Its protein is CASGQGSYNEQFF.

The CDR3 DNA reads TGTGCCAGCAGCCGGGGACAGTCGTATGAAAAACTGTTTTTT. Its translation is CASSRGQSYEKLFF. This chain uses TRBV7-9 with TRBJ1-4; 7 bases are shared with TRBD1. The V segment lost 5 bases and the J segment 6 bases; nucleotides outside the gene matches: 6. The length of the CDR3 is 14 residues. Germline CDR1 and CDR2: SEHNR and FQNEAQ (reference sequence). Together with reference TRBV7-9 and TRBJ1-4, the CDR3 gives the full variable domain: DTGVSQNPRHKITKRGQNVTFRCDPISEHNRLYWYRQTLGQGPEFLTYFQNEAQLEKSRLLSDRFSAERPKGSFSTLEIQRTEQGDSAMYLCASSRGQSYEKLFFGSGTQLSVL.

V and J are TRBV10-2 and TRBJ2-1; TRBD1 is a possible D gene (5 bases). The germline gives CDR1 WSHSY, CDR2 SAAADI. CDR3 length: 15 amino acids. Trimming shortened V by 2 bases and J by 3 bases, and 11 bases separated the two germline ends. For the CDR3, the DNA is TGCGCCAGCAGTGAGGCCCACAGGATCTACAATGAGCAGTTCTTC. It encodes CASSEAHRIYNEQFF.